This TCR beta chain was found in a study of control samples from healthy donors and cancer patients. Clones were read by immunoSEQ multiplex PCR, and TCRdb kept only the in-frame ones, dropping some. The repertoire holds approximately 170,000 clones, over 85% seen once, with just over 1.4% in the top ten. Trimming took 4 bases from V and 2 from J, leaving 12 bases between them. The CDR3 runs to 15 residues. Germline V gene sequence: CDR1 LGHNA, CDR2 YNFKEQ. This clone was counted once. The sample taken for sequencing was blood. J is TRBJ2-1 and V is TRBV4-2; possible D gene TRBD1, 6 bases. The sequence derives from a man aged 25 to 45 in good health. For the CDR3, the DNA is TGTGCCAGCAGCCCTCGTGCAGGGGCCTACAATGAGCAGTTCTTC. This translates into CASSPRAGAYNEQFF.